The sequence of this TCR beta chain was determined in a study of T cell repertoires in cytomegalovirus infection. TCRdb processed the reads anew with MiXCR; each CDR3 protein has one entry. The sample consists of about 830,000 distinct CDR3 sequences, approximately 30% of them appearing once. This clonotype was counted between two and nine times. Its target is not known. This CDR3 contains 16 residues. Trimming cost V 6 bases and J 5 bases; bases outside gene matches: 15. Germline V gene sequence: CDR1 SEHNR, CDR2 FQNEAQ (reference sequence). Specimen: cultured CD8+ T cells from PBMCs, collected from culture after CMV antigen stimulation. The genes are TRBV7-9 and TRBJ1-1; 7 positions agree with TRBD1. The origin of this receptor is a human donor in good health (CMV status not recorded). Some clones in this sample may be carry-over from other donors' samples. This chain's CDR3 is CASRLPIPAGGTEAFF. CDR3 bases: TGTGCCAGCAGACTCCCTATCCCGGCAGGGGGAACTGAAGCTTTCTTT.